This paragraph reports one T cell receptor beta chain. Antigen: not known. These data originate in a study of PD-1 blockade in classical Hodgkin lymphoma. Regarding the study as a whole: Causes of the repertoire differences remain undefined, possibly disease activity or prior therapy. Baseline diversity was lower in partial responders and progressors than complete responders. The study found that TCR diversity rose significantly by C4D1 in CD4+ but not CD8+ cells.

The patients all showed relapse after autologous stem cell transplantation, while their brentuximab vedotin exposure varied. Germline lookup yields CDR1 MNHEY and CDR2 SMNVEV (reference sequence). CDR3 length: 13 amino acids. The ends were cut back, 4 bases at V and 5 bases at J, with 11 bases in the middle. Sequencing used immunoSEQ multiplex PCR; TCRdb keeps in-frame clones, though not all of them. The repertoire includes about 86,000 clones, under 90% of them detected once, and 20% to 25% sits in the top ten. This clonotype was obtained from a human donor with classical Hodgkin lymphoma. This material consisted of peripheral blood mononuclear cells (PBMCs), taken at baseline. V usage is TRBV27 and J usage is TRBJ1-1; no definite D call. The DNA of the CDR3 is TGTGCCAGCAGTTCCGGGTATGTGACTGAAGCTTTCTTT. It codes for CASSSGYVTEAFF.